This T cell receptor (beta chain) emerged from a study of tumor and adjacent non-tumor tissue in lung cancer. Study-level information: Patients comprised 12 adenocarcinoma, 2 squamous cell carcinoma and 1 small cell lung cancer. The patients, approximately 9 men and five or six women, were about 31 to 80 with stage I to III disease.

The ends lost 7 bases at V and 9 bases at J; junction bases unmatched: 17. Germline lookup yields CDR1 SQVTM and CDR2 ANQGSEA. The CDR3 is made up of 14 amino acids. The library came from three nested PCR rounds adapted from ARM-PCR protocols. MiXCR was run by TCRdb on the multiplex PCR reads, yielding one entry per CDR3 protein. The sample holds around 210,000 distinct CDR3 sequences, about 71% seen once. This sample's RNA came from whole unsorted tissue. The receptor comes from a man aged 60-69 years with non-small cell lung cancer. The specimen was lung tumor tissue. The gene calls are TRBV29-1 and TRBJ2-5, with TRBD1 matching over 7 bases. The CDR3 is CSACDRVPGSAQYF. In DNA, the CDR3 is TGCAGCGCTTGTGACAGGGTCCCGGGTTCGGCCCAGTACTTC. The whole variable domain, filled in from reference TRBV29-1 and TRBJ2-5, reads SAVISQKPSRDICQRGTSLTIQCQVDSQVTMMFWYRQQPGQSLTLIATANQGSEATYESGFVIDKFPISRPNLTFSTLTVSNMSPEDSSIYLCSACDRVPGSAQYFGPGTRLLVL.